A single sample is the source of the 20 T cell receptor beta chains below, sequenced in a study of cytomegalovirus exposure and HLA in healthy donors. Use of 60 Vbeta and 13 Jbeta primers characterized the PCR. Only in-frame clones appear in the TCRdb table, and some are missing; sequencing was by immunoSEQ multiplex PCR. The data hold about 65,000 clones, with 62% observed a single time. Sequenced: PBMCs. The receptors originated from a man aged 30 to 45 in good health and CMV-seronegative.

This clone has a handful of counts. The chain couples TRBV11-2 to TRBJ2-1, with TRBD2 identical over 11 bases. Germline values: CDR1 SGHAT, CDR2 FQNNGV. The CDR3 has 16 amino acids. After removal of 2 bases from V and 5 bases from J, the junction contained 5 bases not matched to a gene. The CDR3 here is CASSLLTSGGHNEQFF. The CDR3 region has the DNA TGTGCCAGCAGCTTACTCACTAGCGGGGGACACAATGAGCAGTTCTTC.

This clone was counted a few times. V and J are TRBV6-6 and TRBJ1-5; D possibly corresponds to TRBD1 (6 bases). The CDR3 loop spans 13 amino acids. The ends were cut back, 6 bases at V and 7 bases at J, with 13 bases in the middle. CDR1 and CDR2 (germline): MNHNY, SVGAGI (reference sequence). CDR3 DNA: TGTGCCAGCAGCCGCCAGGGGCAGCAGCCCCAGCATTTT. Translation gives CASSRQGQQPQHF.

This rearrangement joins TRBV2 to TRBJ1-2; D gene unclear. The CDR3 is made up of 12 amino acids. Trimming stripped 7 bases from V and 4 bases from J, with 10 bases between. The germline V gene has CDR1 SNHLY and CDR2 FYNNEI. CDR3 in amino acids: CASTRGLYGYTF. DNA for the CDR3: TGTGCCAGCACCAGAGGTCTCTATGGCTACACCTTC.

This clone was picked up a small number of times. Other nucleotide sequences in the sample specify the same CDR3. The CDR3 sequence is CASSQNYEQYF. In nucleotides, the CDR3 is TGTGCCAGCAGCCAAAACTACGAGCAGTACTTC. The V gene is TRBV6-5, the J gene TRBJ2-7; D remains unclear. Trimming removed 6 bases from V and 3 bases from J, with 6 bases in between. The CDR3 runs 11 residues. From germline, CDR1 is MNHEY and CDR2 SVGAGI.

The CDR3 loop is CASSETVAGGQETQYF. The CDR3 DNA follows: TGTGCCAGCAGTGAAACGGTAGCGGGGGGGCAAGAGACCCAGTACTTC. The chain has TRBV2 and TRBJ2-5; 11 bases line up with TRBD2. There are 16 residues in the CDR3. V lost 2 bases and J lost 2; bases outside the gene matches: 4. The germline CDR1 and CDR2 sequences are SNHLY and FYNNEI.

The chain is built from TRBV14 and TRBJ2-7; TRBD1 matches 7 bases. Germline V gives CDR1 SGHDN, CDR2 FVKESK. V was pared by 0 bases and J by 2 bases, with 13 bases of the junction left unmatched. The CDR3 loop spans 18 amino acids. This chain's CDR3 is CASSQEIWGQGVTYEQYF. In DNA form, the CDR3 reads TGTGCCAGCAGCCAAGAAATCTGGGGGCAGGGGGTTACCTACGAGCAGTACTTC.

In this sample, this clone turned up once. The chain carries TRBV11-2 and TRBJ1-2, with D possibly being TRBD1 (5 bases). CDR1 SGHAT and CDR2 FQNNGV come from the germline V gene. The germline V and J ends were trimmed by 5 bases and 5 bases, with 15 bases remaining between them. CDR3 size: 14 residues. The DNA for the CDR3 is TGTGCCAGCAGCCCCGTCGGGGGGAGTTATGGCTACACCTTC. It translates to CASSPVGGSYGYTF.

V and J are TRBV19 and TRBJ2-7, with D perhaps matching TRBD1 (7 bases). The V and J ends lost 6 bases and 4 bases respectively, with 16 bases between them. The CDR3 spans 14 residues. Germline V CDR1 and CDR2: LNHDA, SQIVND (reference sequence). CDR3 sequence: CASRTTGRTYEQYF. CDR3 sequence (DNA): TGTGCCAGTAGGACGACAGGGAGGACGTACGAGCAGTACTTC.

V is TRBV11-3 and J is TRBJ2-5; 9 bases are shared with TRBD1. The germline V gene encodes CDR1 SGHNT and CDR2 YENEEA. The CDR3 spans 14 residues. The V and J ends lost 4 bases and 4 bases, in that order; junction bases with no gene match: 4. CDR3 sequence: CASSSTGGTETQYF. DNA for the CDR3: TGTGCCAGCAGCTCGACAGGGGGAACAGAGACCCAGTACTTC.

This sequence joins TRBV14 and TRBJ1-1; D gene unclear. Trimming cost V 3 bases and J 5 bases, with 10 bases left between them. The CDR3 contains 13 residues. Germline CDR1 and CDR2: SGHDN and FVKESK. CDR3 nucleotide sequence: TGTGCCAGCAGCCAGTTTAGGAGGACTGAAGCTTTCTTT. The encoded protein is CASSQFRRTEAFF.

This chain links TRBV6-1 with TRBJ2-5, with a possible D match to TRBD1 (5 bases). The CDR3 is 14 amino acids. In germline, CDR1 is MNHNS, CDR2 SASEGT. Trimming left V 3 bases short and J 3 bases short, with 11 bases between. CDR3 residues: CASSELSREETQYF. In DNA, the CDR3 is TGTGCCAGCAGTGAGCTGTCCAGGGAAGAGACCCAGTACTTC.

The V call is TRBV7-7, the J call TRBJ2-3, with unresolved D. Germline V gives CDR1 SSHAT, CDR2 FNYEAQ (reference sequence). The germline V and J ends were trimmed by 1 base and 6 bases, with 8 bases remaining between them. The CDR3 covers 13 residues. CDR3 in amino acids: CASSLGFRDTQYF. The CDR3 bases are TGTGCCAGCAGCTTAGGTTTTCGGGATACGCAGTATTTT.

CDR3 nucleotides: TGTGCCAGCAGCTTAGAGTTTTCGGGTGGTGAGCAGTTCTTC. Protein sequence: CASSLEFSGGEQFF. The gene calls are TRBV11-2 and TRBJ2-1; D is unclear. Trimming took off 0 bases at V and 9 bases at J, with 12 bases between the two ends. The CDR3 runs 14 residues. The germline V gene has CDR1 SGHAT and CDR2 FQNNGV.

This clone is termed medium-sized. CDR3 loop: CASSQDSSETQYF. CDR3 bases: TGTGCCAGCAGCCAAGATTCTTCAGAGACCCAGTACTTC. The V gene is TRBV4-2, the J gene TRBJ2-5; D gene ambiguous. The CDR3 has 13 amino acids. V lost 0 bases to trimming and J lost 4 bases, with 6 bases between them. Germline loops: CDR1 LGHNA, CDR2 YNFKEQ.

This chain links TRBV25-1 with TRBJ2-2; 12 bases line up with TRBD2. Germline-derived CDR1 and CDR2 are MGHDK and SYGVNS. The CDR3 spans 15 residues. V dropped 6 bases and J dropped 4; count of bases not matched to a gene: 3. CDR3: CASSLAGGLTGELFF. The CDR3 DNA follows: TGTGCCAGCAGCCTAGCGGGGGGGCTCACCGGGGAGCTGTTTTTT.

The gene calls are TRBV29-1 and TRBJ1-4; D call uncertain. V was shortened by 4 bases and J by 5 bases, with 11 bases between the two germline ends. There are 13 residues in the CDR3. Germline V gene lookup returns CDR1 SQVTM and CDR2 ANQGSEA. The CDR3 DNA reads TGCAGCGTTGGGAAGGAGTCAAATGAAAAACTGTTTTTT. It yields the protein CSVGKESNEKLFF.

The gene calls are TRBV27 and TRBJ1-6; the D gene is possibly TRBD1 (5 bases). With 3 bases removed from V and 14 bases from J, the gap between germline ends came to 14 bases. This CDR3 is built from 13 residues. Germline V gene data show CDR1 as MNHEY and CDR2 as SMNVEV (reference sequence). The CDR3 DNA follows: TGTGCCAGCAGTTTCTCGGGGGTTGATTCCCTCCACTTT. Translated, it gives CASSFSGVDSLHF.

The V and J genes are TRBV9 and TRBJ2-5, with 11 bases identical to TRBD2. Per germline, CDR1 SGDLS and CDR2 YYNGEE. The V gene end was trimmed by 2 bases and the J gene end by 0 bases; junction bases not matched to a gene: 0. This CDR3 region has 15 residues. The CDR3 DNA sequence: TGTGCCAGCAGCGTTAGCGGGGGGGACCAAGAGACCCAGTACTTC. This gives the protein CASSVSGGDQETQYF.

This chain uses TRBV25-1 with TRBJ1-2, with TRBD1 identical over 8 bases. Germline V gene data show CDR1 as MGHDK and CDR2 as SYGVNS. The CDR3 spans 13 residues. Unmatched junction bases numbered 1, after V lost 4 bases and J lost 3 bases. The CDR3 DNA reads TGTGCCAGCAGTGCAGGGGGCGACTATGGCTACACCTTC. This encodes CASSAGGDYGYTF.

This sequence joins TRBV11-2 and TRBJ2-7, with a possible D match to TRBD1 (6 bases). V dropped 1 base and J dropped 5 bases, with 21 bases sitting between them. CDR3 size: 17 residues. The V gene's germline CDR1 is SGHAT and CDR2 FQNNGV. The CDR3 sequence: CASSLARVQGISDEQYF. Written as DNA, the CDR3 is TGTGCCAGCAGCTTAGCCCGTGTCCAGGGGATATCGGACGAGCAGTACTTC.